The clone carrying this T cell receptor beta chain has a count of ten or more. The sample is drawn from a study of CD8+CD57+ T cells in acquired aplastic anemia. In the study overall: An average of roughly 10 million reads for CD4+ cells was obtained from healthy donors.

Genomic DNA templated the TCR beta VDJ and CDR3 profiling. MiXCR was run by TCRdb on the reads, yielding one entry per CDR3 protein. The sample includes about 110,000 distinct CDR3 sequences, around 50% of them seen just once. The CDR3 covers 15 residues. From germline, CDR1 is MNHEY and CDR2 SVGAGI. The V gene end was trimmed by 6 bases and the J gene end by 0 bases; junction bases not matched to a gene: 5. The receptor's source is a human donor in good health, serving as a control. The sequencing input was sorted CD4+, CD8+, or CD8+CD57+ T cells (not recorded which) from PBMCs. The V call is TRBV6-5, the J call TRBJ2-1, with TRBD2 matching over 7 bases. The CDR3 DNA follows: TGTGCCAGCAGGCCCGGGGGGTACTCCTACAATGAGCAGTTCTTC. Translation: CASRPGGYSYNEQFF.